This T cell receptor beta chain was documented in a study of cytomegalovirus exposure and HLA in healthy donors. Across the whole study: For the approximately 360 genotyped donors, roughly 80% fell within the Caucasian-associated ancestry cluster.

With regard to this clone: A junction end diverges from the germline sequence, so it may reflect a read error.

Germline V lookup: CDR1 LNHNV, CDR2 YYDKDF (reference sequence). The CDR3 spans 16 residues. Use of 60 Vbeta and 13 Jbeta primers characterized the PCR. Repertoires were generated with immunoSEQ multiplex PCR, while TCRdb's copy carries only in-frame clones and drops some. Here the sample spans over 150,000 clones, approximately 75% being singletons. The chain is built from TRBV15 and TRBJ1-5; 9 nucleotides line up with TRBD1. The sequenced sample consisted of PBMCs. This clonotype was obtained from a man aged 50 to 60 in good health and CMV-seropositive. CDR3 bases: TGTGTCACCAGCAGAGATTTGACAGGGGGAACTCAGCCCCAGCATTTT. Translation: CVTSRDLTGGTQPQHF.